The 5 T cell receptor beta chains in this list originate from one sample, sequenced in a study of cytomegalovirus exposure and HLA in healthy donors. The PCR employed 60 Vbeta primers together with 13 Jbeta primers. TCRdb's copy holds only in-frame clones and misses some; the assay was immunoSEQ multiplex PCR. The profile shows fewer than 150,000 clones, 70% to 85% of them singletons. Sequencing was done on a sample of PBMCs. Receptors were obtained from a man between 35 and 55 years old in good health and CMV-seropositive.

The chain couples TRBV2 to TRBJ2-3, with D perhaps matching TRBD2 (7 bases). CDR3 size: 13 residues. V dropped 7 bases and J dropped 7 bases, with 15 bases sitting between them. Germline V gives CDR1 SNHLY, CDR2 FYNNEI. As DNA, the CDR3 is TGTGCCAGCAATGGGGGGGGCGAAAATACGCAGTATTTT. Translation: CASNGGGENTQYF.

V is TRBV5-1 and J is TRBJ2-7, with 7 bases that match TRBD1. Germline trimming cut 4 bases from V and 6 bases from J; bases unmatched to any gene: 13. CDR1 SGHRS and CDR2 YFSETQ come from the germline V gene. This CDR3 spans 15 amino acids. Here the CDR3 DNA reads TGCGCCAGCAGCCCTGGGGACAGAACCGACCCCGAGCAGTACTTC. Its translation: CASSPGDRTDPEQYF.

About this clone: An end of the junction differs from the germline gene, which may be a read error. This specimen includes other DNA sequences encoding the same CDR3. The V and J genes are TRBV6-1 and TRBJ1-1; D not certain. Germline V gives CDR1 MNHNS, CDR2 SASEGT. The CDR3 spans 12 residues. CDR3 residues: CASSDGVPEAFF. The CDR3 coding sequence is TGTGCCAGCAGTGATGGAGTTCCTGAGGCTTTCTTT.

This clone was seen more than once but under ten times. DNA for the CDR3: TGTGCCTGGAGCATAGGGGGACCTAATCAGCCCCAGCATTTT. This sequence encodes CAWSIGGPNQPQHF. This sequence joins TRBV30 and TRBJ1-5; TRBD1 is a possible D gene (6 bases). The CDR3 contains 14 residues. V lost 3 bases and J lost 4, with 13 bases in between. Germline CDR1 GTSNPN, CDR2 SVGIG (reference sequence).

The CDR3 region is CASSPGGSEAFF. CDR3 coding DNA: TGTGCCAGCAGCCCCGGGGGTTCTGAAGCTTTCTTT. V gene TRBV14 combines with J gene TRBJ1-1; the D gene is possibly TRBD1 (5 bases). The CDR3 consists of 12 residues. V was pared by 4 bases and J by 6 bases, with 9 bases between. Germline V gene sequence: CDR1 SGHDN, CDR2 FVKESK.